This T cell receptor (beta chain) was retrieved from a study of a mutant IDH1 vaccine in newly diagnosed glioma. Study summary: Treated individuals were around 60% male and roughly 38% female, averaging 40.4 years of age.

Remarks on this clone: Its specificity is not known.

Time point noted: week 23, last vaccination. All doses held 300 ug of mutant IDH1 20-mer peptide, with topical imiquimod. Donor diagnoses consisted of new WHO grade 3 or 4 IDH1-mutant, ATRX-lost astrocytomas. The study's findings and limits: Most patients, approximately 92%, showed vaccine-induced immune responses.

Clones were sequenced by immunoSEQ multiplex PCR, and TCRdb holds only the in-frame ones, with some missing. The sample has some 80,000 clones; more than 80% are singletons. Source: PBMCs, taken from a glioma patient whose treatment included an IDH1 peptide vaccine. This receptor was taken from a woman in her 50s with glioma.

The CDR3, as DNA: TGTGCCAGCAGTCCGTGGACAGGGGACCCCTACGAGCAGTACTTC. It yields the protein CASSPWTGDPYEQYF. V is TRBV27 and J is TRBJ2-7; TRBD1 matches 9 bases. The J segment lost 2 bases and the V segment lost 5 bases, leaving 7 bases of the junction unmatched. Germline CDR1 MNHEY, CDR2 SMNVEV (reference sequence). The CDR3 runs to 15 residues.